The 30 T cell receptor beta chains below were found in one sample sequenced in a study of OX40 agonist ivuxolimab in advanced cancers. The method was immunoSEQ multiplex PCR; TCRdb's version includes in-frame clones alone and lacks a portion of them. Among 30,000 or so clones, more than 65% were seen once, and the ten largest hold approximately 14%. The starting material was CD4+ or CD8+ T cells sorted from blood, obtained in a trial of the OX40 agonist ivuxolimab. All receptors come from an adult with an advanced solid tumor such as melanoma, head and neck, liver or kidney cancer.

The rearrangement joins TRBV4-2 to TRBJ2-1; D unclear. Germline V gene sequence: CDR1 LGHNA, CDR2 YNFKEQ. The germline V and J ends were trimmed by 3 bases and 0 bases, with 12 bases remaining between them. The CDR3 consists of 16 residues. The CDR3 nucleotides read TGTGCCAGCAGCCATAATACTCAGAGCTCCTACAATGAGCAGTTCTTC. This translates into CASSHNTQSSYNEQFF.

The chain is built from TRBV21-1 and TRBJ2-3; the table's TRBD1 call for D was not verified on the DNA. TRBV21-1 has pseudogene status. This CDR3 region has 11 residues. This CDR3 is CAKDRGDTQYF. Here the CDR3 DNA reads TGTGCCAAGGACAGGGGAGATACGCAGTATTTT.

The chain carries TRBV27 and TRBJ2-3; perhaps TRBD2 as D (6 bases). Germline V lookup: CDR1 MNHEY, CDR2 SMNVEV (reference sequence). The CDR3 has 14 residues. The V gene lost 6 bases and the J gene lost 2 bases, with 12 bases spanning the gap. The CDR3 sequence is CASSSGTSTDTQYF. CDR3 DNA sequence: TGTGCCAGCAGCTCGGGGACTTCCACAGATACGCAGTATTTT.

The V gene is TRBV7-9, the J gene TRBJ2-7; TRBD1 might be the D (8 bases). This CDR3 comprises 15 residues. The V end was cut by 2 bases, the J end by 4 bases, with 15 bases between. The germline V gene encodes CDR1 SEHNR and CDR2 FQNEAQ (reference sequence). This CDR3 reads CASSLQQGGRYEQYF. CDR3 DNA sequence: TGTGCCAGCAGCTTACAACAGGGGGGGCGGTACGAGCAGTACTTC.

The chain combines TRBV5-5 with TRBJ2-7, with no clear D. CDR1 SGHKS and CDR2 YYEKEE come from the germline V gene (reference sequence). V lost 3 bases and J lost 4, with 14 bases in between. The CDR3 is made up of 14 amino acids. The CDR3 is CASSYDVVPYEQYF. CDR3 nucleotide sequence: TGTGCCAGCAGCTACGACGTCGTACCTTACGAGCAGTACTTC. Based on the CDR3 plus reference TRBV5-5 and TRBJ2-7, the full variable domain is DAGVTQSPTHLIKTRGQQVTLRCSPISGHKSVSWYQQVLGQGPQFIFQYYEKEERGRGNFPDRFSARQFPNYSSELNVNALLLGDSALYLCASSYDVVPYEQYFGPGTRLTVT.

The CDR3 DNA reads TGCGCCAGCAGCTTGGCGGTGGCGCATGAGCAGTTCTTC. It yields the protein CASSLAVAHEQFF. The V gene is TRBV5-1, the J gene TRBJ2-1; no clear D gene. From germline, CDR1 is SGHRS and CDR2 YFSETQ. The V end lost 0 bases, the J end lost 8 bases, and 9 bases lay between the germline ends. This CDR3 is 13 amino acids long.

The chain has TRBV29-1 and TRBJ2-5; unclear D gene. Germline V gives CDR1 SQVTM, CDR2 ANQGSEA. CDR3 length: 10 amino acids. Trimming took off 5 bases at V and 4 bases at J, with 5 bases between the two ends. The CDR3 here is CSVLRETQYF. For the CDR3, the DNA is TGCAGCGTTCTACGAGAGACCCAGTACTTC.

This clone ranks as medium-sized. Other DNA sequences in this sample translate to the same CDR3. The rearrangement uses TRBV28 and TRBJ1-2; 9 bases agree with TRBD1. The CDR3 covers 17 residues. Trimming cost V 4 bases and J 0 bases; bases outside gene matches: 9. CDR1 is MDHEN, CDR2 SYDVKM, per germline. The CDR3 DNA sequence: TGTGCCAGCAGTTCCCCGGGACAGGGAGGAACTAACTATGGCTACACCTTC. Protein: CASSSPGQGGTNYGYTF.

The chain carries TRBV7-9 and TRBJ1-3, with 7 bases aligning to TRBD1. V lost 1 base, J lost 0 bases, and 3 bases stayed unmatched. The V gene's germline CDR1 is SEHNR and CDR2 FQNEAQ (reference sequence). This CDR3 is 16 amino acids long. In nucleotides, the CDR3 is TGTGCCAGCAGCTTAGTGGGACAGATCTCTGGAAACACCATATATTTT. Residues: CASSLVGQISGNTIYF.

V and J are TRBV9 and TRBJ2-5; D might be TRBD2 (5 bases). Germline lookup yields CDR1 SGDLS and CDR2 YYNGEE. The CDR3 covers 16 residues. V lost 0 bases to trimming and J lost 2 bases, with 14 bases between them. The CDR3 region is CASSVGREVDQETQYF. The DNA for the CDR3 is TGTGCCAGCAGCGTAGGTCGGGAAGTAGATCAAGAGACCCAGTACTTC.

This chain uses TRBV18 with TRBJ1-5; D gene uncertain. Germline V gene sequence: CDR1 KGHSH, CDR2 LQKENI. V lost 2 bases and J 2 bases, leaving 10 bases between the germline ends. The CDR3 is made up of 15 amino acids. CDR3 nucleotide sequence: TGTGCCAGCTCACCATACGACGGCGGCAATCAGCCCCAGCATTTT. Residues: CASSPYDGGNQPQHF.

This chain links TRBV7-9 with TRBJ2-3; no definite D call. The CDR3 totals 12 residues. The V and J ends lost 3 bases and 3 bases respectively, with 4 bases between them. CDR1 SEHNR and CDR2 FQNEAQ come from the germline V gene (reference sequence). This chain's CDR3 is CASSFGTDTQYF. The CDR3 DNA is TGTGCCAGCAGCTTTGGAACAGATACGCAGTATTTT.

This clone was detected only a few times. The chain joins TRBV9 to TRBJ1-6; the D gene is possibly TRBD1 (5 bases). Germline CDR1 and CDR2: SGDLS and YYNGEE. Trimming left V 0 bases short and J 14 bases short, with 12 bases between. The CDR3 is 13 amino acids. CDR3 amino acids: CASSVDGEGALHF. The CDR3 region has the DNA TGTGCCAGCAGCGTAGACGGCGAAGGGGCCCTCCACTTT.

The J gene is TRBJ2-7, the V gene TRBV5-8; 8 bases map to TRBD2. V was pared by 0 bases and J by 9 bases, with 11 bases of the junction left unmatched. This CDR3 region has 15 residues. Germline-derived CDR1 and CDR2 are SGHTS and YDEGEE. The CDR3 coding sequence is TGTGCCAGCAGCTTGGAGAGCCGACAGGCGGGGGGGCAGTACTTC. As protein: CASSLESRQAGGQYF. The full variable domain, in which reference TRBV5-8 and TRBJ2-7 provide the parts outside the CDR3, is EAGVTQSPTHLIKTRGQQATLRCSPISGHTSVYWYQQALGLGLQFLLWYDEGEERNRGNFPPRFSGRQFPNYSSELNVNALELEDSALYLCASSLESRQAGGQYFGPGTRLTVT.

This clone was counted between two and nine times. This chain uses TRBV23-1 with TRBJ1-6; 7 bases fit TRBD1. TRBV23-1 is sorted into the ORF group, with uncertain function. J lost 7 bases, V lost 4 bases, and 31 bases had no gene match. CDR3 size: 23 residues. CDR3 region: CASSRKGVPGPPDRADWNSPLHF. The CDR3 bases are TGCGCCAGCAGTCGAAAAGGGGTCCCCGGCCCACCAGACAGGGCTGATTGGAATTCACCCCTCCACTTT.

The chain is built from TRBV9 and TRBJ2-7, with 9 nucleotides matching TRBD1. Germline trimming cut 5 bases from V and 3 bases from J; bases unmatched to any gene: 9. The CDR3 has 15 amino acids. Germline CDR1 SGDLS, CDR2 YYNGEE. CDR3 DNA: TGTGCCAGCAGTGCCACCGGGACAGGGCTCTACGAGCAGTACTTC. Protein sequence: CASSATGTGLYEQYF.

This chain joins TRBV6-1 and TRBJ1-5; D call uncertain. The ends were cut back, 1 base at V and 0 bases at J, with 7 bases in the middle. This CDR3 comprises 15 residues. CDR1 is MNHNS, CDR2 SASEGT, per germline. CDR3 DNA sequence: TGTGCCAGCAGTGAAGGACATAATAGCAATCAGCCCCAGCATTTT. Amino acids: CASSEGHNSNQPQHF.

The V call is TRBV18, the J call TRBJ2-1; perhaps TRBD2 as D (5 bases). This CDR3 comprises 15 residues. CDR1 and CDR2 (germline): KGHSH, LQKENI. V dropped 2 bases and J dropped 0 bases, with 8 bases sitting between them. The CDR3 bases are TGTGCCAGCTCACCAGCCAGCGGCTCCTACAATGAGCAGTTCTTC. Protein product: CASSPASGSYNEQFF.

The gene calls are TRBV15 and TRBJ2-3, with 7 bases aligning to TRBD1. V lost 1 base and J lost 0; bases outside the gene matches: 7. Per the germline V gene, CDR1 is LNHNV and CDR2 is YYDKDF (reference sequence). CDR3 length: 17 amino acids. The CDR3 region has the DNA TGTGCCACCAGCAGAGCTCCGGGACAGACTAGCACAGATACGCAGTATTTT. Translated: CATSRAPGQTSTDTQYF.

The chain employs TRBV6-6 and TRBJ2-2; D gene ambiguous. Trimming pared 5 bases from V and 6 bases from J, leaving 7 bases between. CDR3 length: 12 residues. The V gene's germline CDR1 is MNHNY and CDR2 SVGAGI (reference sequence). The CDR3 DNA reads TGTGCCAGCAGTCTTTCGTCCGGGGAGCTGTTTTTT. This translates into CASSLSSGELFF.

This chain joins TRBV28 and TRBJ2-1, with 10 nucleotides matching TRBD2. The V segment lost 6 bases and the J segment 4 bases; nucleotides outside the gene matches: 6. CDR1 and CDR2 from the germline V gene are MDHEN and SYDVKM. The CDR3 is 15 residues long. CDR3: CASSSAGGRYNEQFF. CDR3 DNA sequence: TGTGCCAGCAGCTCAGCGGGGGGGCGGTACAATGAGCAGTTCTTC.

The V and J genes are TRBV4-1 and TRBJ1-3, with a possible D match to TRBD1 (6 bases). Germline loops: CDR1 MGHRA, CDR2 YSYEKL. This CDR3 comprises 13 residues. Trimming removed 0 bases from V and 13 bases from J, with 13 bases in between. The CDR3: CASSQEGGHGIYF. The CDR3 DNA follows: TGCGCCAGCAGCCAAGAAGGGGGACACGGGATATATTTT.

This clone is medium-sized (0.01 to 0.1%) within its sample. This sample includes further DNA sequences coding for the same CDR3. The V call is TRBV5-1, the J call TRBJ2-7, with 7 bases matching TRBD2. CDR3 length: 14 residues. Germline V CDR1 and CDR2: SGHRS, YFSETQ. J was trimmed by 2 bases and V by 1 base; bases with no gene match: 3. As DNA, the CDR3 is TGCGCCAGCAGCTTGCTGGGGGGGACCTACGAGCAGTACTTC. This translates into CASSLLGGTYEQYF.

The chain combines TRBV4-1 with TRBJ2-5; 14 bases align to TRBD2. Germline V gene lookup returns CDR1 MGHRA and CDR2 YSYEKL. V trimming: 4 bases; J trimming: 2 bases; junction bases outside the gene matches: 0. The CDR3 is 15 residues long. CDR3: CASSRLAGGQETQYF. The CDR3 DNA is TGCGCCAGCAGCCGACTAGCGGGGGGGCAAGAGACCCAGTACTTC.

This chain uses TRBV5-6 with TRBJ2-6; D perhaps matches TRBD1 (6 bases). The CDR3 runs to 15 residues. With 1 base removed from V and 4 bases from J, the gap between germline ends came to 9 bases. Germline values: CDR1 SGHDT, CDR2 YYEEEE. The CDR3 spells CASSLTGSGANVLTF. The CDR3 coding sequence is TGTGCCAGCAGCTTGACAGGGTCAGGGGCCAACGTCCTGACTTTC.

This clone has just a few counts. The gene calls are TRBV7-9 and TRBJ2-3; D perhaps matches TRBD2 (6 bases). The CDR3 runs 14 residues. Trimming shortened V by 5 bases and J by 1 base, and 10 bases separated the two germline ends. From germline, CDR1 is SEHNR and CDR2 FQNEAQ (reference sequence). As DNA, the CDR3 is TGTGCCAGCAGCATGTCTAGCGGCACAGATACGCAGTATTTT. The encoded protein is CASSMSSGTDTQYF.

The chain recombines TRBV1 with TRBJ2-7; the D call in the table, TRBD2, was not verified against the DNA. TRBV1 represents a pseudogene. The CDR3 length is 15 residues. The CDR3 protein is CTSSQDALAVYEQYF. The CDR3 bases are TGCACCAGCAGCCAAGACGCTCTAGCGGTCTACGAGCAGTACTTC.

The V gene is TRBV7-2, the J gene TRBJ2-5; no firm D call. The CDR3 extends over 16 amino acids. Germline V gene lookup returns CDR1 SGHTA and CDR2 FQGNSA. V was trimmed by 5 bases and J by 4 bases, leaving 20 bases between them. The CDR3 here is CASSPLGSTGTETQYF. CDR3 in DNA: TGTGCCAGCAGCCCCTTGGGGTCCACGGGTACAGAGACCCAGTACTTC.

CDR3 DNA: TGTGCCATCAGCTCGGCCGGCACCGGGCCTGGCGGGGAGCTGTTTTTT. Translating gives CAISSAGTGPGGELFF. The rearrangement links TRBV10-3 to TRBJ2-2, with D uncertain. Trimming stripped 6 bases from V and 7 bases from J, with 21 bases between. Germline loops: CDR1 ENHRY, CDR2 SYGVKD. The CDR3 has 16 amino acids.

The chain couples TRBV6-6 to TRBJ2-5; D may be TRBD2 (6 bases). The CDR3 extends over 13 amino acids. Between the trimmed V and J ends, which lost 4 bases and 5 bases, there was a span of 11 bases. CDR1 and CDR2 from the germline V gene are MNHNY and SVGAGI (reference sequence). The CDR3 reads CASSSLGRETQYF. CDR3 DNA: TGTGCCAGCAGTTCCTTGGGGAGGGAGACCCAGTACTTC.